These 21 T cell receptor beta chains originate from one sample sequenced in a study of shared clonotypes between healthy human individuals (dated by TCRdb to about 2020). CD8 naive samples were CD45RO-negative cells positively selected for CCR7, giving a CD45RA+CCR7+ population that excluded TemRA cells. Library preparation was by the immunoSEQ multiplex PCR assay. Drawn from immuneACCESS, this table holds only the in-frame rearrangements with V and J called that TCRdb kept. Clones are partly lost; checked studies trace under half to an unresolved V gene and leave the rest unexplained. The sample profile shows hundreds of thousands of clones; approximately 95% of them were found once. Around 0.12% of the sample is held by the ten biggest clonotypes. The sample consisted of naive CD8+ T cells sorted from blood. Sample cell subset or site, as interpreted from the label and publication: CD45RA+CCR7+. The source of these receptors is a woman aged 25-40 years in good health.

V and J are TRBV25-1 and TRBJ2-1; D not certain. In germline, CDR1 is MGHDK, CDR2 SYGVNS. The CDR3 extends over 12 amino acids. Trimming took off 0 bases at V and 10 bases at J, with 7 bases between the two ends. DNA of the CDR3: TGTGCCAGCAGTGAATATAGGGCGGAGCAGTTCTTC. Protein product: CASSEYRAEQFF.

With regard to this clone: This same CDR3 is encoded by further DNA sequences in the sample. The chain joins TRBV27 to TRBJ1-1; D perhaps matches TRBD1 (5 bases). There are 12 residues in the CDR3. With 4 bases removed from V and 5 bases from J, the gap between germline ends came to 8 bases. CDR1 and CDR2 (germline): MNHEY, SMNVEV (reference sequence). The CDR3 DNA is TGTGCCAGCAGTTCGGGGGGAACTGAAGCTTTCTTT. It yields the protein CASSSGGTEAFF.

This chain uses TRBV5-1 with TRBJ2-7; perhaps TRBD1 as D (5 bases). CDR1 SGHRS and CDR2 YFSETQ come from the germline V gene. The CDR3 contains 18 residues. The ends were cut back, 3 bases at V and 0 bases at J, with 22 bases in the middle. Here the CDR3 reads CASSSTDRNQHLSYEQYF. In nucleotides, the CDR3 is TGCGCCAGCAGCTCGACCGACAGAAACCAACACCTCTCCTACGAGCAGTACTTC. Full variable domain (outside the CDR3, taken from reference TRBV5-1 and TRBJ2-7): KAGVTQTPRYLIKTRGQQVTLSCSPISGHRSVSWYQQTPGQGLQFLFEYFSETQRNKGNFPGRFSGRQFSNSRSEMNVSTLELGDSALYLCASSSTDRNQHLSYEQYFGPGTRLTVT.

Note on this clone: The same CDR3 also results from other DNA sequences found in this sample. This chain links TRBV7-9 with TRBJ1-1, with D possibly being TRBD1 (5 bases). The CDR3 has 12 residues. Trimming left V 5 bases short and J 5 bases short, with 9 bases between. Looked up from germline, CDR1 is SEHNR and CDR2 is FQNEAQ (reference sequence). The CDR3 bases are TGTGCCAGCAGCCCCGGGGGTACTGAAGCTTTCTTT. Translated: CASSPGGTEAFF.

The genes are TRBV28 and TRBJ2-7; the match to TRBD2 covers 7 bases. Germline values: CDR1 MDHEN, CDR2 SYDVKM. The CDR3 has 14 residues. V shed 3 bases, J shed 5 bases, and the junction held 7 bases outside the gene matches. The DNA of the CDR3 is TGTGCCAGCAGTTTGGGGGGGATCGCAGACGAGCAGTACTTC. This encodes CASSLGGIADEQYF.

CDR3 amino acids: CASSYSGREAGNTIYF. The CDR3 region has the DNA TGTGCCAGCAGTTACTCAGGCCGCGAGGCTGGAAACACCATATATTTT. V gene TRBV6-7 combines with J gene TRBJ1-3, with D unresolved. TRBV6-7 is labeled an ORF, and its function is uncertain. The length of the CDR3 is 16 residues. V shed 0 bases and J shed 2 bases, with 11 bases lying between them.

This rearrangement joins TRBV9 to TRBJ1-2; D uncertain. The V gene's germline CDR1 is SGDLS and CDR2 YYNGEE. V lost 4 bases and J 10 bases, leaving 20 bases between the germline ends. The CDR3 contains 14 residues. The chain's CDR3 is CASSPPGGPIFYTF. The CDR3 DNA reads as TGTGCCAGCAGCCCTCCCGGAGGTCCTATCTTCTACACCTTC.

Regarding this clone: At the DNA level, this CDR3 is encoded by other sequences in the same sample as well. This sequence joins TRBV19 and TRBJ2-1; D is undetermined. The CDR3 extends over 15 amino acids. Germline loops: CDR1 LNHDA, CDR2 SQIVND (reference sequence). Trimming left V 0 bases short and J 0 bases short, with 6 bases between. CDR3 bases: TGTGCCAGTAGTATAGATGAAGACTCCTACAATGAGCAGTTCTTC. The encoded protein is CASSIDEDSYNEQFF.

V gene TRBV4-1 combines with J gene TRBJ2-7; 7 bases are a match to TRBD1. The germline gives CDR1 MGHRA, CDR2 YSYEKL. The CDR3 is 12 amino acids. Germline trimming cut 4 bases from V and 5 bases from J; bases unmatched to any gene: 2. The CDR3 region is CASSPGTDEQYF. CDR3 bases: TGCGCCAGCAGCCCGGGGACAGACGAGCAGTACTTC.

This clone is a singleton in its sample. The chain combines TRBV27 with TRBJ2-1; 14 nucleotides align to TRBD2. CDR3 size: 15 residues. CDR1 is MNHEY and CDR2 is SMNVEV in the germline V gene (reference sequence). The trim removed 6 bases at V and 8 bases at J, leaving 6 bases unmatched. The CDR3 nucleotides read TGTGCCAGCAGCGACGGGACTAGCGGGAGACATGAGCAGTTCTTC. Its protein is CASSDGTSGRHEQFF.

This chain uses TRBV27 with TRBJ1-2; tentative D call: TRBD1 (5 bases). V lost 3 bases, J lost 6 bases, and 14 bases lay in between. The CDR3 extends over 14 amino acids. Per the germline V gene, CDR1 is MNHEY and CDR2 is SMNVEV (reference sequence). CDR3 loop: CASSLRQGENGYTF. Written as DNA, the CDR3 is TGTGCCAGCAGTTTGAGGCAGGGAGAGAATGGCTACACCTTC.

V gene TRBV5-6 combines with J gene TRBJ2-7; D gene uncertain. V lost 3 bases, J lost 2 bases, and 12 bases lay in between. The CDR3 runs to 14 residues. Germline V gene data show CDR1 as SGHDT and CDR2 as YYEEEE. CDR3 in amino acids: CASSSFQAPYEQYF. CDR3 in DNA: TGTGCCAGCAGCTCTTTCCAGGCACCCTACGAGCAGTACTTC. The complete variable domain, with remaining parts taken from reference TRBV5-6 and TRBJ2-7, reads DAGVTQSPTHLIKTRGQQVTLRCSPKSGHDTVSWYQQALGQGPQFIFQYYEEEERQRGNFPDRFSGHQFPNYSSELNVNALLLGDSALYLCASSSFQAPYEQYFGPGTRLTVT.

The chain employs TRBV21-1 and TRBJ2-7; the listed D gene, TRBD2, was not tested against the DNA. TRBV21-1 has pseudogene status. The CDR3 has 15 residues. DNA of the CDR3: TGTGCCAGCAGCAACAACTCCCTAGCGGGCCACAAGCAGTACTTC. Translated, it gives CASSNNSLAGHKQYF.

J is TRBJ2-1 and V is TRBV2; D might be TRBD1 (6 bases). This CDR3 has 16 amino acids. Trimming took off 4 bases at V and 1 base at J, with 14 bases between the two ends. In germline, CDR1 is SNHLY, CDR2 FYNNEI. The CDR3 DNA sequence: TGTGCCAGCAGTGGTTACAGGGTGGCGTCCTACAATGAGCAGTTCTTC. It translates to CASSGYRVASYNEQFF.

The V and J genes are TRBV10-3 and TRBJ2-7; 7 bases align to TRBD1. Germline CDR1 ENHRY, CDR2 SYGVKD. Unmatched junction bases numbered 12, after V lost 4 bases and J lost 6 bases. This CDR3 is built from 15 residues. The CDR3 bases are TGTGCCATCAGTGTTGGAGACGCGGACAGGTCCGAGCAGTACTTC. Translating gives CAISVGDADRSEQYF.

The J gene is TRBJ2-5, the V gene TRBV9; TRBD1 aligns across 9 bases. Trimming cost V 3 bases and J 6 bases; bases outside gene matches: 6. CDR3 length: 14 residues. Germline CDR1 reads SGDLS; CDR2 reads YYNGEE. The CDR3 loop reads CASSETGGEKTQYF. The CDR3 DNA reads as TGTGCCAGCAGCGAAACAGGGGGCGAGAAGACCCAGTACTTC.

The chain has TRBV19 and TRBJ1-5; TRBD1 aligns across 8 bases. In germline, CDR1 is LNHDA, CDR2 SQIVND (reference sequence). This CDR3 region has 15 residues. With 4 bases clipped from V and 4 bases from J, the junction kept 6 bases outside the gene matches. CDR3 in DNA: TGTGCCAGTAGTACAGACAGGGGCCGGAATCAGCCCCAGCATTTT. Its protein is CASSTDRGRNQPQHF.

The rearrangement links TRBV6-1 to TRBJ1-4; weak D call: TRBD1 (6 bases). V gave up 0 bases and J gave up 4 bases, with 18 bases separating them. Germline loops: CDR1 MNHNS, CDR2 SASEGT. The CDR3 sequence is 18 residues long. CDR3: CASSEAEAGEESNEKLFF. As DNA, the CDR3 is TGTGCCAGCAGTGAAGCAGAGGCAGGGGAGGAAAGTAATGAAAAACTGTTTTTT.

J is TRBJ2-1 and V is TRBV28; TRBD1 agrees at 9 bases. The CDR3 has 15 residues. The trim removed 2 bases at V and 7 bases at J, leaving 6 bases unmatched. CDR1 and CDR2 from the germline V gene are MDHEN and SYDVKM. The CDR3 loop is CASSLTGGIWNEQFF. The CDR3 nucleotides are TGTGCCAGCAGTTTAACAGGGGGCATTTGGAATGAGCAGTTCTTC. Full variable domain (missing parts from reference TRBV28 and TRBJ2-1): DVKVTQSSRYLVKRTGEKVFLECVQDMDHENMFWYRQDPGLGLRLIYFSYDVKMKEKGDIPEGYSVSREKKERFSLILESASTNQTSMYLCASSLTGGIWNEQFFGPGTRLTVL.

The rearrangement uses TRBV27 and TRBJ1-2, with 11 bases aligning to TRBD1. This CDR3 region has 17 residues. Germline V gene sequence: CDR1 MNHEY, CDR2 SMNVEV (reference sequence). With 0 bases clipped from V and 4 bases from J, the junction kept 7 bases outside the gene matches. The CDR3 loop is CASSLSSGQGASYGYTF. The CDR3 bases are TGTGCCAGCAGTTTATCGTCAGGACAGGGGGCGAGCTATGGCTACACCTTC.

The chain combines TRBV25-1 with TRBJ2-3; a weak D match, TRBD2 (5 bases). Germline V lookup: CDR1 MGHDK, CDR2 SYGVNS. V was cut by 4 bases and J by 4 bases, with 15 bases left in between. CDR3 size: 15 residues. As DNA, the CDR3 is TGTGCCAGCAGTGCCCGGGAAGATGCCCCAGATACGCAGTATTTT. Protein: CASSAREDAPDTQYF.